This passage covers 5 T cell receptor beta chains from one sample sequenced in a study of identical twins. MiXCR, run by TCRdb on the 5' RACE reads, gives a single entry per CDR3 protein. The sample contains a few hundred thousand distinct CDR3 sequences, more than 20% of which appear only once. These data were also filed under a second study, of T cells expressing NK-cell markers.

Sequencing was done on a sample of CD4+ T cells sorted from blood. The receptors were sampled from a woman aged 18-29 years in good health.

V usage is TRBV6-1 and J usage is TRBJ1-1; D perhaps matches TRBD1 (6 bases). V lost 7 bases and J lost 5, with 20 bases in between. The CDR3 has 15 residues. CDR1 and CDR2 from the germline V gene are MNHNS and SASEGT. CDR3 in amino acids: CASIPHRAQGTEAFF. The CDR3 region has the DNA TGTGCCAGCATCCCGCATAGGGCCCAGGGGACTGAAGCTTTCTTT.

The chain's CDR3 is CASSLIRGRTEAFF. Written as DNA, the CDR3 is TGTGCCAGCAGCTTAATCCGGGGCCGCACTGAAGCTTTCTTT. This rearrangement joins TRBV11-3 to TRBJ1-1; TRBD1 is a possible D gene (5 bases). The CDR3 is 14 residues long. The V gene lost 2 bases and the J gene lost 4 bases, with 11 bases spanning the gap. Germline CDR1 is SGHNT and CDR2 is YENEEA.

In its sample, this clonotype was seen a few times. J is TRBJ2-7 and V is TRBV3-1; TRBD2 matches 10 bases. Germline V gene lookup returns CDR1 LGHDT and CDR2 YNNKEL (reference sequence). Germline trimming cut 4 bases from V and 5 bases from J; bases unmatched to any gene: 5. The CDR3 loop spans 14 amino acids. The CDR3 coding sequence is TGTGCCAGCAGCCCTCAGCGGGAGGGTAACGAGCAGTACTTC. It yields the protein CASSPQREGNEQYF.

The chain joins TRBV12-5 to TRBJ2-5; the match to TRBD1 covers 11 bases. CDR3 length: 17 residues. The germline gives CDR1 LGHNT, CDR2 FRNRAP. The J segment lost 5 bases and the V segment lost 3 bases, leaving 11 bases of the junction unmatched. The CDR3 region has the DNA TGTGCTAGTGGTTTAGACCCCCCGGGACAGGGGGTCGAGACCCAGTACTTC. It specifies CASGLDPPGQGVETQYF.

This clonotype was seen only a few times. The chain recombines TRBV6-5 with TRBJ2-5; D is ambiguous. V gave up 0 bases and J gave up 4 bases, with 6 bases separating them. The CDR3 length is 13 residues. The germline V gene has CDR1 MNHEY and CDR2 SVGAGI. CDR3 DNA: TGTGCCAGCAGTTACTCGGGCGGAGAGACCCAGTACTTC. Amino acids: CASSYSGGETQYF.